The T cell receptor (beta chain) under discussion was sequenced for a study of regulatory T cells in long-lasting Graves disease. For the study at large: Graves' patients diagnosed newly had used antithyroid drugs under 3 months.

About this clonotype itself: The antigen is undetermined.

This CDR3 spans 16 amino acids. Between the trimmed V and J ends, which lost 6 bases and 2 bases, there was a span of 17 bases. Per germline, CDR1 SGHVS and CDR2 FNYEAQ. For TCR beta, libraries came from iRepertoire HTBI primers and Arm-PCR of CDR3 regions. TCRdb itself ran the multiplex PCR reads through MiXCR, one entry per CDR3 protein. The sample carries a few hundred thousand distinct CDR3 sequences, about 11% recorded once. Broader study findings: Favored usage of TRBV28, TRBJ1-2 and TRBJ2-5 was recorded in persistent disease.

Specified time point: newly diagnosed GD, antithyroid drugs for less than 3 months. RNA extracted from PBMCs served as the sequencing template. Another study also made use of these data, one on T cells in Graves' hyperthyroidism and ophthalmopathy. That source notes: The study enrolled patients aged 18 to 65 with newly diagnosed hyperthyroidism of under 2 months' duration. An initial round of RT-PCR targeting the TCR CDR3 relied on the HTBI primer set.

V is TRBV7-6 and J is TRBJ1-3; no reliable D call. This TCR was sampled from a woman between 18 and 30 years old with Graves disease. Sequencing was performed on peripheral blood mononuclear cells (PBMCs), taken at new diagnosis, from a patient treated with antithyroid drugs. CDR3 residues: CASSEGIGRPGNTIYF. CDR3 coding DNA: TGTGCCAGCAGTGAAGGGATCGGCCGCCCTGGAAACACCATATATTTT.